Below, 31 T cell receptor beta chains from the same sample are listed, as sequenced in a study of CD8 T cells in Susac syndrome. cDNA came from roughly 0.47 to 1 ug RNA primed by random hexamers. Via MiXCR, TCRdb re-called the immunoSEQ multiplex PCR reads, giving one row per CDR3 protein. The profile shows approximately 200,000 distinct CDR3 sequences, approximately 90% of them singletons. Sequenced input: CD8+ T cells from PBMCs. The receptors were gathered from a human donor with multiple sclerosis.

The CDR3 nucleotides are TGTGCCAGCAGTTTTAATTCACAGGGGGAGCAGTACTTC. Translation gives CASSFNSQGEQYF. The chain links TRBV12-3 or TRBV12-4 to TRBJ2-7, with TRBD1 identical over 7 bases. CDR3 size: 13 residues. The V and J ends lost 3 bases and 7 bases, in that order; junction bases with no gene match: 6.

The V and J genes are TRBV7-6 and TRBJ2-5, with unresolved D. This CDR3 contains 13 residues. Germline V gene data show CDR1 as SGHVS and CDR2 as FNYEAQ. Trimming cost V 6 bases and J 5 bases, with 13 bases left between them. CDR3 bases: TGTGCCAGCAGTCGCGGACCCGAGGAGACCCAGTACTTC. Translating gives CASSRGPEETQYF.

The rearrangement links TRBV27 to TRBJ2-7; either TRBD1 or TRBD2 may fit D (5 bases each). V was cut by 8 bases and J by 3 bases, with 17 bases left in between. The CDR3 spans 14 residues. The germline V gene has CDR1 MNHEY and CDR2 SMNVEV (reference sequence). CDR3 in DNA: TGTGCCAGCGGGGTCGGGGCAGATTACTACGAGCAGTACTTC. Its protein is CASGVGADYYEQYF.

The chain links TRBV4-1 to TRBJ1-5; the D is unclear. The CDR3 consists of 15 residues. V was cut by 0 bases and J by 1 base, with 7 bases left in between. CDR1 and CDR2 from the germline V gene are MGHRA and YSYEKL. CDR3 DNA sequence: TGCGCCAGCAGCCAAGACCGGGAGAGCAATCAGCCCCAGCATTTT. It codes for CASSQDRESNQPQHF.

The genes are TRBV6-2 or TRBV6-3 and TRBJ1-4; D is perhaps TRBD1 (6 bases). Germline-derived CDR1 and CDR2 are MNHEY and SVGEGT. This CDR3 has 14 residues. The ends were cut back, 6 bases at V and 5 bases at J, with 13 bases in the middle. CDR3 in amino acids: CASRTGTRNEKLFF. In nucleotides, the CDR3 is TGTGCCAGCAGGACCGGGACACGAAATGAAAAACTGTTTTTT.

The chain couples TRBV6-5 to TRBJ1-1; D is possibly TRBD1 (5 bases). Per the germline V gene, CDR1 is MNHEY and CDR2 is SVGAGI. The germline V and J ends were trimmed by 6 bases and 1 base, with 9 bases remaining between them. CDR3 length: 13 amino acids. The CDR3 sequence: CASRGTGNTEAFF. The CDR3 DNA follows: TGTGCCAGCAGGGGGACGGGGAACACTGAAGCTTTCTTT.

This chain uses TRBV29-1 with TRBJ2-7, with a tentative D call TRBD2 (5 bases). There are 13 residues in the CDR3. Germline V CDR1 and CDR2: SQVTM, ANQGSEA. Trimming removed 7 bases at V and 6 bases at J, with 19 bases between. Here the CDR3 DNA reads TGCAGCGCCCTCTCTGGGAGCGAAGGCGAGCAGTACTTC. Encoded protein: CSALSGSEGEQYF.

The V gene is TRBV20-1, the J gene TRBJ2-1; 12 bases are shared with TRBD2. Trimming removed 1 base from V and 9 bases from J; junction bases left unmatched: 4. Germline V gene lookup returns CDR1 DFQATT and CDR2 SNEGSKA (reference sequence). CDR3 length equals 14 residues. CDR3 in DNA: TGCAGTGCTAGAGTACTAGCGGGAGGTAGTGAGCAGTTCTTC. Its translation: CSARVLAGGSEQFF.

The chain links TRBV20-1 to TRBJ2-5; 8 bases are shared with TRBD2. CDR3 size: 14 residues. In germline, CDR1 is DFQATT, CDR2 SNEGSKA (reference sequence). V lost 4 bases, J lost 4 bases, and 8 bases stayed unmatched. CDR3 region: CSAIDGGAPETQYF. In DNA, the CDR3 is TGCAGTGCTATAGACGGGGGGGCTCCAGAGACCCAGTACTTC.

V usage is TRBV5-1 and J usage is TRBJ2-1, with D hard to call. Trimming cost V 3 bases and J 0 bases, with 4 bases left between them. CDR3 size: 13 residues. From germline, CDR1 is SGHRS and CDR2 YFSETQ. The CDR3 DNA reads TGCGCCAGCAGCTCCCCCTCCTACAATGAGCAGTTCTTC. This sequence encodes CASSSPSYNEQFF.

This clonotype was detected once. The chain has TRBV29-1 and TRBJ2-5; weak D call: TRBD1 (6 bases). The CDR3 is 17 amino acids. Germline CDR1 SQVTM, CDR2 ANQGSEA. V lost 7 bases and J lost 4, with 28 bases in between. CDR3 DNA sequence: TGCAGCGCCTATGGAGCTCTACAGGGTGGGACGGGAGAGACCCAGTACTTC. Its translation is CSAYGALQGGTGETQYF.

V gene TRBV27 combines with J gene TRBJ2-7; TRBD1 is a possible D gene (5 bases). The CDR3 loop spans 13 amino acids. The germline V and J ends were trimmed by 2 bases and 5 bases, with 10 bases remaining between them. CDR1 MNHEY and CDR2 SMNVEV come from the germline V gene (reference sequence). The CDR3 loop reads CASSLAQGNEQYF. The CDR3 region has the DNA TGTGCCAGCAGTTTAGCCCAGGGCAACGAGCAGTACTTC.

This rearrangement joins TRBV7-6 to TRBJ2-1; 7 bases match TRBD2. CDR1 is SGHVS, CDR2 FNYEAQ, per germline. CDR3 length equals 15 residues. V dropped 1 base and J dropped 0; count of bases not matched to a gene: 0. In nucleotides, the CDR3 is TGTGCCAGCAGCTTAGGACTAGCCTCCTACAATGAGCAGTTCTTC. The encoded protein is CASSLGLASYNEQFF.

This chain joins TRBV4-3 and TRBJ1-1, with D unclear. The V and J ends lost 1 base and 7 bases respectively, with 13 bases between them. The CDR3 has 14 amino acids. The germline V gene has CDR1 LGHNA and CDR2 YSLEER. The CDR3 is CASSQGPRAGEAFF. CDR3 coding DNA: TGCGCCAGCAGCCAAGGACCCCGAGCAGGTGAAGCTTTCTTT.

The CDR3 loop reads CASSEVGAETQYF. CDR3 nucleotide sequence: TGTGCCAGCAGTGAAGTGGGGGCAGAGACCCAGTACTTC. The chain uses TRBV25-1 and TRBJ2-5; TRBD1 is a possible D gene (6 bases). CDR1 MGHDK and CDR2 SYGVNS come from the germline V gene. V lost 2 bases to trimming and J lost 4 bases, with 8 bases between them. CDR3 length: 13 amino acids.

The chain uses TRBV9 and TRBJ2-2, with D possibly being TRBD1 or TRBD2 (7 bases each). The CDR3 extends over 15 amino acids. Germline assignment: CDR1 SGDLS and CDR2 YYNGEE. V lost 4 bases and J lost 2, with 12 bases in between. CDR3 in amino acids: CASSRGGGNTGELFF. The CDR3 coding sequence is TGTGCCAGCAGCCGGGGAGGGGGCAACACCGGGGAGCTGTTTTTT.

The V call is TRBV6-2 or TRBV6-3, the J call TRBJ2-1, with TRBD2 matching over 13 bases. The germline gives CDR1 MNHEY, CDR2 SVGEGT. The CDR3 is made up of 13 amino acids. J gave up 14 bases and V 4 bases, and 5 bases lay outside the gene matches. The CDR3 is CASSSLTSGREFF. CDR3 coding DNA: TGTGCCAGCAGTTCCCTTACTAGCGGGAGGGAGTTCTTC.

The rearrangement links TRBV6-1 to TRBJ1-5, with TRBD1 matching over 8 bases. The CDR3 has 18 residues. Germline V CDR1 and CDR2: MNHNS, SASEGT. After removal of 7 bases from V and 6 bases from J, the junction contained 20 bases not matched to a gene. CDR3 protein: CASKGDRPQGETSQPQHF. The CDR3 coding sequence is TGTGCCAGCAAGGGGGACAGGCCTCAGGGGGAAACAAGTCAGCCCCAGCATTTT.

The chain couples TRBV30 to TRBJ1-1; D gene ambiguous. The V end lost 3 bases, the J end lost 10 bases, and 15 bases lay between the germline ends. Germline CDR1 GTSNPN, CDR2 SVGIG (reference sequence). CDR3 length equals 12 residues. The CDR3 is CAWSETSRAAFF. In nucleotides, the CDR3 is TGTGCCTGGAGCGAGACTTCGAGGGCAGCTTTCTTT. The full variable domain, completed using reference TRBV30 and TRBJ1-1, is SQTIHQWPATLVQPVGSPLSLECTVEGTSNPNLYWYRQAAGRGLQLLFYSVGIGQISSEVPQNLSASRPQDRQFILSSKKLLLSDSGFYLCAWSETSRAAFFGQGTRLTVV.

V usage is TRBV2 and J usage is TRBJ1-1, with a weak D call TRBD1 (6 bases). V lost 1 base, J lost 1 base, and 10 bases lay in between. Germline CDR1 SNHLY, CDR2 FYNNEI. The CDR3 runs 15 residues. Here the CDR3 reads CASSEEGGPNTEAFF. Here the CDR3 DNA reads TGTGCCAGCAGTGAAGAGGGGGGACCGAACACTGAAGCTTTCTTT.

The chain links TRBV20-1 to TRBJ1-1; TRBD1 matches at 9 bases. Trimming removed 6 bases from V and 5 bases from J; junction bases left unmatched: 4. Germline-derived CDR1 and CDR2 are DFQATT and SNEGSKA (reference sequence). The CDR3 is 12 amino acids. The CDR3 loop is CSAVTGGTEAFF. Written as DNA, the CDR3 is TGCAGTGCCGTGACAGGGGGGACTGAAGCTTTCTTT.

The chain carries TRBV3-1 and TRBJ1-1; D is undetermined. The germline gives CDR1 LGHDT, CDR2 YNNKEL (reference sequence). The V gene lost 5 bases and the J gene lost 4 bases, with 20 bases spanning the gap. The length of the CDR3 is 16 residues. The CDR3 reads CASSINTPREFTEAFF. The CDR3 DNA is TGTGCCAGCAGCATAAATACCCCTAGGGAGTTCACTGAAGCTTTCTTT.

The V gene is TRBV18, the J gene TRBJ2-3, with a tentative D call TRBD2 (5 bases). The CDR3 totals 16 residues. The germline V and J ends were trimmed by 3 bases and 1 base, with 14 bases remaining between them. In germline, CDR1 is KGHSH, CDR2 LQKENI. Here the CDR3 reads CASSPRGNRRTDTQYF. The DNA for the CDR3 is TGTGCCAGCTCACCTCGGGGTAACCGACGCACAGATACGCAGTATTTT.

The V call is TRBV12-3 or TRBV12-4, the J call TRBJ1-2; 9 bases line up with TRBD1. V gave up 4 bases and J gave up 4 bases; unmatched junction bases: 7. The CDR3 consists of 15 residues. As DNA, the CDR3 is TGTGCCAGCAGTTCGACTGGACAGGGGAGCTATGGCTACACCTTC. Its translation is CASSSTGQGSYGYTF.

V and J are TRBV18 and TRBJ1-5; D is possibly TRBD1 (6 bases). Trimming cost V 5 bases and J 9 bases, with 23 bases left between them. The CDR3 has 16 residues. Germline V CDR1 and CDR2: KGHSH, LQKENI. DNA of the CDR3: TGTGCCAGCTCATTTTCGACAGGCCCCGACGTGGTGCCCCAGCATTTT. This translates into CASSFSTGPDVVPQHF.

The V call is TRBV4-2, the J call TRBJ1-5; D is possibly TRBD1 (5 bases). CDR1 LGHNA and CDR2 YNFKEQ come from the germline V gene. This CDR3 is built from 14 residues. The V end lost 1 base, the J end lost 6 bases, and 10 bases lay between the germline ends. CDR3 DNA sequence: TGTGCCAGCAGCCAAGGGGGGTCGGGTCAGCCCCAGCATTTT. It specifies CASSQGGSGQPQHF.

The J gene is TRBJ1-3, the V gene TRBV14; D gene uncertain. The CDR3 totals 19 residues. CDR1 is SGHDN, CDR2 FVKESK, per germline. V was cut by 1 base and J by 0 bases, with 19 bases left in between. CDR3 sequence: CASSQAFGGRVFSGNTIYF. CDR3 DNA: TGTGCCAGCAGCCAAGCTTTTGGAGGCCGGGTTTTCTCTGGAAACACCATATATTTT. The full variable domain, its missing parts supplied by reference TRBV14 and TRBJ1-3, is EAGVTQFPSHSVIEKGQTVTLRCDPISGHDNLYWYRRVMGKEIKFLLHFVKESKQDESGMPNNRFLAERTGGTYSTLKVQPAELEDSGVYFCASSQAFGGRVFSGNTIYFGEGSWLTVV.

The V gene is TRBV30, the J gene TRBJ1-1; 7 bases align to TRBD1. Looked up from germline, CDR1 is GTSNPN and CDR2 is SVGIG (reference sequence). The ends lost 1 base at V and 3 bases at J; junction bases unmatched: 2. This CDR3 is 13 amino acids long. The CDR3 here is CAWSAGGDTEAFF. The CDR3 region has the DNA TGTGCCTGGAGTGCAGGGGGTGACACTGAAGCTTTCTTT.

The chain combines TRBV25-1 with TRBJ2-7, with 7 positions matching TRBD1. The V gene end was trimmed by 2 bases and the J gene end by 6 bases; junction bases not matched to a gene: 16. Germline lookup yields CDR1 MGHDK and CDR2 SYGVNS. The CDR3 has 17 amino acids. The CDR3 DNA reads TGTGCCAGCAGTGAAAGGTATAGGGCAGGGGGAAAGGGCGAGCAGTACTTC. The encoded protein is CASSERYRAGGKGEQYF.

This chain uses TRBV6-5 with TRBJ2-3, with D unclear. Looked up from germline, CDR1 is MNHEY and CDR2 is SVGAGI. The CDR3 sequence is 14 residues long. The germline V and J ends were trimmed by 4 bases and 2 bases, with 10 bases remaining between them. The CDR3 coding sequence is TGTGCCAGCAGTTCCGGACCTGTCACAGATACGCAGTATTTT. Residues: CASSSGPVTDTQYF.

This clonotype was recorded once. V and J are TRBV20-1 and TRBJ1-5; 7 nucleotides align to TRBD1. This CDR3 is 13 amino acids long. Germline lookup yields CDR1 DFQATT and CDR2 SNEGSKA (reference sequence). The V segment lost 6 bases and the J segment 6 bases; nucleotides outside the gene matches: 8. CDR3 DNA sequence: TGCAGTGCCGGGACAGAGGTCGGTCAGCCCCAGCATTTT. Its translation: CSAGTEVGQPQHF.